The clone carrying this T cell receptor beta chain was picked up a small number of times. Its specificity is not known. The CDR3 extends over 13 amino acids. Germline V gene data show CDR1 as LGHDT and CDR2 as YNNKEL (reference sequence). Between the trimmed V and J ends, which lost 2 bases and 5 bases, there was a span of 8 bases. After constant-region reverse-primer amplification, full-length variable regions underwent semi-nested PCR with Nested Universal Primer A. TCRdb reprocessed the 5' RACE reads with MiXCR, giving one entry per CDR3 protein. Of tens of thousands of distinct CDR3 sequences detected, approximately 20% appear once; the ten largest clones hold 2.8%. Naive CD4+ T cells were purified with Tregs depleted by CD25. Study-wide points: Greatest tumor Treg TCR overlap was with tumor naive CD4+ cells. Tumor memory CD4+ T cell TCR gene usage clustered with blood and lymph node memory CD4+ cells and lymph node naive CD4+ cells.

The sequenced sample was naive CD4+ T cells sorted from a lymph node. Sample subset: naive CD4+ T cells, CD4+CD45RA+CD25-. The rearrangement links TRBV3-1 to TRBJ2-3; unclear D gene. The TCR comes from a female donor with breast cancer. The CDR3 sequence is CASSQSVGDTQYF. The CDR3 coding sequence is TGTGCCAGCAGCCAATCCGTGGGAGATACGCAGTATTTT.